This T cell receptor beta chain stems from a study of OX40 agonist ivuxolimab in advanced cancers. Study overall: Checkpoint inhibitors had been given previously to under 50% of patients. General observations from the study: At 0.1 to 3.0 mg/kg, CD4+ and CD8+ blood T cells expanded clonally by week 6. In general, CD8+ T cells held more expanded clones than CD4+ did, on average.

Repertoires were generated with immunoSEQ multiplex PCR, while TCRdb's copy carries only in-frame clones and drops some. This sample has tens of thousands of clones, with around 91% found just once. Note on this clone: Antigen: not known.

This CDR3 contains 15 residues. Germline values: CDR1 SNHLY, CDR2 FYNNEI. J lost 5 bases, V lost 5 bases, and 11 bases had no gene match. This TCR came from an adult with an advanced solid tumor such as melanoma, head and neck, liver or kidney cancer. This chain links TRBV2 with TRBJ2-5; 7 nucleotides line up with TRBD2. Material: CD4+ or CD8+ T cells sorted from blood, obtained in a trial of the OX40 agonist ivuxolimab. CDR3 in DNA: TGTGCCAGCAGTAGAGTAGCGGGCGGTGTGGAGACCCAGTACTTC. This sequence encodes CASSRVAGGVETQYF.